One sample yielded the 10 T cell receptor beta chains listed below, sequenced in a study of T cell clonality in common variable immunodeficiency. The data were produced by immunoSEQ multiplex PCR, yet TCRdb's version contains in-frame clones alone and is incomplete. Altogether about 66,000 clones were found in the sample, and no singletons occur. Sequencing used peripheral blood mononuclear cells. These receptors were taken from a person aged 18 to 75 in good health.

This clone was observed many times. The read is 3 residues too short to cover the CDR3 end, so that end is filled in from the germline J gene. V is TRBV30 and J is TRBJ1-2; 10 bases are a match to TRBD1. Germline CDR1 GTSNPN, CDR2 SVGIG (reference sequence). J lost 4 bases, V lost 3 bases, and 5 bases had no gene match. The CDR3 covers 14 residues. CDR3 DNA (partial): TGTGCCTGGAGGAGGGACAGGGGAGGCTATGGC. Protein: CAWRRDRGGYG. The CDR3, in full, reads CAWRRDRGGYGYTF.

This clone was counted many times. The read falls 3 residues short of the CDR3 end, and the missing part is taken from the germline J gene. This chain links TRBV30 with TRBJ2-3, with D possibly being TRBD2 (6 bases). CDR3 length equals 14 residues. CDR1 is GTSNPN, CDR2 SVGIG, per germline (reference sequence). Trimming pared 0 bases from V and 5 bases from J, leaving 12 bases between. The CDR3 DNA, read in part, is TGTGCCTGGAGTGTAAGGCGGGACTTAGATACG. It translates to CAWSVRRDLDT. The entire CDR3 protein reads CAWSVRRDLDTQYF.

This clone was recorded many times. The read stops 3 residues short of the end of the CDR3; the missing end is completed from the germline J gene. This rearrangement joins TRBV7-3 to TRBJ1-2, with 9 bases lining up with TRBD1. This CDR3 is built from 14 residues. Germline V lookup: CDR1 SGHTA, CDR2 FQGTGA. Trimming cost V 5 bases and J 6 bases; bases outside gene matches: 7. CDR3 loop: CASSPTGQGHGYTF. The CDR3 DNA, read in part, is TGTGCCAGCAGCCCTACGGGACAGGGCCATGGC.

With respect to this clone: The CDR3 goes on 3 residues after the read ends, and that part is filled in from the germline J gene. V usage is TRBV11-1 and J usage is TRBJ2-3; 8 nucleotides match TRBD2. V was clipped by 3 bases and J by 1 base; unmatched bases: 0. Per the germline V gene, CDR1 is SGHAT and CDR2 is FQDESV (reference sequence). This CDR3 is 14 amino acids long. The CDR3 DNA, read in part, is TGTGCCAGCAGCTTGCGGGGGGGCACAGATACG. It specifies CASSLRGGTDT. In full, the CDR3 reads CASSLRGGTDTQYF.

This clone appeared many times. The DNA ends 3 residues before the CDR3 does, and the rest of the CDR3 is filled in from the germline J gene. The chain uses TRBV29-1 and TRBJ1-1; D unresolved. The CDR3 is 13 residues long. With 6 bases removed from V and 0 bases from J, the gap between germline ends came to 11 bases. Germline values: CDR1 SQVTM, CDR2 ANQGSEA. Partial CDR3 DNA: TGCAGCGTAGAGAGACTCATGAACACTGAA. It translates to CSVERLMNTE. The entire CDR3 protein reads CSVERLMNTEAFF.

This clone was seen at least ten times. The sequenced fragment ends 3 residues before the CDR3 boundary, so the rest is inferred from the germline J gene. The chain employs TRBV2 and TRBJ2-7; D is possibly TRBD1 (5 bases). This CDR3 is 11 amino acids long. Germline V gives CDR1 SNHLY, CDR2 FYNNEI. V was clipped by 6 bases and J by 2 bases, with 5 bases between them. CDR3: CASRTAYEQYF. The covered CDR3 bases are TGTGCCAGCAGGACAGCCTACGAG.

This clone was found many times. The read terminates 3 residues ahead of where the CDR3 ends, so the germline J gene completes it. The chain has TRBV20-1 and TRBJ2-1; TRBD2 is a possible D gene (5 bases). V lost 4 bases, J lost 3 bases, and 13 bases lay in between. This CDR3 is 14 amino acids long. The germline V gene has CDR1 DFQATT and CDR2 SNEGSKA (reference sequence). The DNA read from the CDR3 is TGCAGTGCTACGCGGGTTTTGGGCTACAATGAG. Protein sequence: CSATRVLGYNE. The entire CDR3 reads CSATRVLGYNEQFF.

This clone was detected many times. The CDR3: CASSSDRVGDTQYF. Incomplete CDR3 DNA: TGTGCCAGCAGTTCAGACAGGGTTGGAGATACG. The rearrangement uses TRBV28 and TRBJ2-3; 7 positions match TRBD1. The read comes to an end 3 residues before the CDR3 does, leaving the germline J gene to fill in the end. The germline V gene encodes CDR1 MDHEN and CDR2 SYDVKM. The CDR3 extends over 14 amino acids. V trimming: 4 bases; J trimming: 5 bases; junction bases outside the gene matches: 6.

This clone was seen many times. The read stops 3 residues short of the end of the CDR3; the missing end is completed from the germline J gene. This rearrangement joins TRBV13 to TRBJ2-6; 7 nucleotides line up with TRBD1. The CDR3 is 21 residues long. Germline CDR1 PRHDT, CDR2 FYEKMQ (reference sequence). The V and J ends lost 4 bases and 0 bases, in that order; junction bases with no gene match: 18. The CDR3 is CASSSTTSGQVSSSGANVLTF. The DNA read from the CDR3 is TGTGCCAGCAGCTCCACCACCTCCGGACAGGTTTCTAGCTCTGGGGCCAACGTC.

This clone was observed many times. The read is 3 residues too short to cover the CDR3 end, so that end is filled in from the germline J gene. The chain joins TRBV20-1 to TRBJ2-5; 7 nucleotides match TRBD1. The germline V gene encodes CDR1 DFQATT and CDR2 SNEGSKA (reference sequence). The CDR3 loop spans 12 amino acids. J was trimmed by 4 bases and V by 5 bases; bases with no gene match: 4. The CDR3 loop is CSAPGQAETQYF. The covered CDR3 bases are TGCAGTGCTCCCGGACAGGCAGAGACC.